Included here is one TCR beta chain sequence, with context. Its antigen remains unknown. This sample is drawn from a study of cytomegalovirus exposure and HLA in healthy donors. General observations from the study: An Asian-associated ancestry cluster reportedly showed fewer N-insertions than the approximately 670-donor mean in a later analysis.

PCR amplification relied on 60 Vbeta primers (plus 13 Jbeta primers). Sequencing was performed with immunoSEQ multiplex PCR; in TCRdb, only in-frame clones are kept and a portion is missing. The sample includes some 100,000 clones, around three quarters of them seen just once. The V end lost 6 bases, the J end lost 7 bases, and 12 bases lay between the germline ends. The CDR3 is made up of 11 amino acids. Germline V gene lookup returns CDR1 DFQATT and CDR2 SNEGSKA (reference sequence). The source is a male donor in good health and CMV-seropositive. The specimen was PBMCs. J is TRBJ1-1 and V is TRBV20-1; D is uncertain. The CDR3 here is CSARGPVEAFF. The DNA for the CDR3 is TGCAGTGCCCGAGGGCCAGTTGAAGCTTTCTTT.